Presented here are 29 T cell receptor beta chains from one specimen sequenced in a study of lymphopenia after photon versus proton radiotherapy. Generated by immunoSEQ multiplex PCR, the TCRdb table keeps only in-frame clones and is missing some. The sample gives roughly 53,000 clones, more than 70% of which show up once; approximately 31% is in the top ten. The sequenced sample was peripheral blood, obtained from a patient treated with photon-based radiotherapy. These receptor sequences come from a man aged 50 to 59 with gastric cancer.

The chain uses TRBV5-1 and TRBJ2-5, with 7 bases aligning to TRBD2. This CDR3 has 15 amino acids. Germline V lookup: CDR1 SGHRS, CDR2 YFSETQ. Unmatched junction bases numbered 5, after V lost 1 base and J lost 2 bases. This CDR3 reads CASSLTLAAQETQYF. The CDR3 region has the DNA TGCGCCAGCAGCTTGACTCTAGCGGCACAAGAGACCCAGTACTTC.

The J gene is TRBJ2-5, the V gene TRBV11-2; 10 nucleotides line up with TRBD1. There are 13 residues in the CDR3. V was clipped by 5 bases and J by 4 bases; unmatched bases: 1. Germline CDR1 is SGHAT and CDR2 is FQNNGV. CDR3 nucleotides: TGTGCCAGCAGCCGGGACAGGGGAGAGACCCAGTACTTC. Its protein product is CASSRDRGETQYF.

The gene calls are TRBV5-1 and TRBJ1-1; a possible D gene is TRBD1 (5 bases). V was trimmed by 2 bases and J by 1 base, leaving 6 bases between them. Germline CDR1 reads SGHRS; CDR2 reads YFSETQ. This CDR3 contains 13 residues. CDR3 sequence reads: CASSFGQNTEAFF. The CDR3 DNA follows: TGCGCCAGCAGCTTCGGACAGAACACTGAAGCTTTCTTT.

V gene TRBV11-2 combines with J gene TRBJ2-2; TRBD1 might be the D (6 bases). Germline V gene sequence: CDR1 SGHAT, CDR2 FQNNGV. The CDR3 runs to 16 residues. Between the trimmed V and J ends, which lost 0 bases and 6 bases, there was a span of 14 bases. CDR3 residues: CASSLEGAIRAGELFF. The CDR3 region has the DNA TGTGCCAGCAGCTTAGAGGGGGCGATCCGGGCCGGGGAGCTGTTTTTT.

The CDR3 loop reads CASSYSQLGTNYGYTF. In DNA form, the CDR3 reads TGTGCCAGCAGTTACTCCCAATTGGGGACTAACTATGGCTACACCTTC. The chain links TRBV6-6 to TRBJ1-2, with D hard to call. V lost 0 bases and J 0 bases, leaving 11 bases between the germline ends. There are 16 residues in the CDR3. In germline, CDR1 is MNHNY, CDR2 SVGAGI (reference sequence).

This chain uses TRBV29-1 with TRBJ2-1; the D gene is possibly TRBD1 (6 bases). The germline gives CDR1 SQVTM, CDR2 ANQGSEA. The CDR3 length is 14 residues. V lost 6 bases and J 1 base, leaving 13 bases between the germline ends. In DNA form, the CDR3 reads TGCAGCGTAGAAAGGGGGATATCCTACAATGAGCAGTTCTTC. The encoded protein is CSVERGISYNEQFF.

The chain has TRBV30 and TRBJ2-3, with unresolved D. CDR1 GTSNPN and CDR2 SVGIG come from the germline V gene (reference sequence). The CDR3 extends over 12 amino acids. Trimming shortened V by 3 bases and J by 5 bases, and 9 bases separated the two germline ends. The CDR3 loop reads CAWSSIGDTQYF. The CDR3 DNA reads TGTGCCTGGAGCTCAATAGGAGATACGCAGTATTTT.

The chain is built from TRBV30 and TRBJ1-1; TRBD1 is a possible D gene (5 bases). The CDR3 is 16 residues long. V was shortened by 1 base and J by 4 bases, with 19 bases between the two germline ends. CDR1 is GTSNPN, CDR2 SVGIG, per germline (reference sequence). The CDR3 loop reads CAWSGARWDRITEAFF. CDR3 in DNA: TGTGCCTGGAGTGGGGCCCGTTGGGACCGGATCACTGAAGCTTTCTTT.

The chain joins TRBV6-1 to TRBJ2-3; 8 bases map to TRBD2. CDR1 is MNHNS, CDR2 SASEGT, per germline. CDR3 length: 15 residues. V lost 6 bases, J lost 0 bases, and 5 bases stayed unmatched. CDR3 loop: CASSRLATSTDTQYF. In DNA, the CDR3 is TGTGCCAGCAGCCGACTAGCGACTAGCACAGATACGCAGTATTTT.

The chain combines TRBV11-3 with TRBJ2-5; either TRBD1 or TRBD2 may supply D (5 bases each). There are 14 residues in the CDR3. Trimming shortened V by 1 base and J by 3 bases, and 9 bases separated the two germline ends. The germline V gene has CDR1 SGHNT and CDR2 YENEEA. Here the CDR3 DNA reads TGTGCCAGCAGCTTAGGAGGGGCAGAAGAGACCCAGTACTTC. Translated: CASSLGGAEETQYF.

The chain employs TRBV9 and TRBJ2-5; 7 positions match TRBD1. The CDR3 covers 14 residues. Germline V gene data show CDR1 as SGDLS and CDR2 as YYNGEE. Germline trimming cut 3 bases from V and 4 bases from J; bases unmatched to any gene: 6. In DNA form, the CDR3 reads TGTGCCAGCAGCGCCGGACCAGGGGGAGAGACCCAGTACTTC. Its protein is CASSAGPGGETQYF.

This chain joins TRBV7-2 and TRBJ2-5; D perhaps matches TRBD2 (6 bases). CDR1 SGHTA and CDR2 FQGNSA come from the germline V gene. CDR3 length: 15 residues. Trimming took 1 base from V and 4 from J, leaving 13 bases between them. The CDR3 DNA is TGTGCCAGCAGCTTAGGGACTACCACCAGAGAGACCCAGTACTTC. Translation gives CASSLGTTTRETQYF.

The chain joins TRBV19 to TRBJ2-1; 12 bases agree with TRBD2. J lost 6 bases, V lost 0 bases, and 3 bases had no gene match. The CDR3 length is 16 residues. Germline CDR1 reads LNHDA; CDR2 reads SQIVND (reference sequence). The CDR3 is CASSIELGLAGNEQFF. The DNA of the CDR3 is TGTGCCAGTAGTATAGAATTGGGACTAGCGGGCAATGAGCAGTTCTTC. Variable domain in full (rest from reference TRBV19 and TRBJ2-1): DGGITQSPKYLFRKEGQNVTLSCEQNLNHDAMYWYRQDPGQGLRLIYYSQIVNDFQKGDIAEGYSVSREKKESFPLTVTSAQKNPTAFYLCASSIELGLAGNEQFFGPGTRLTVL.

With respect to this clone: At one end, the junction sequence differs from germline, possibly due to a read error. Other DNA sequences in this specimen translate into the identical CDR3. J is TRBJ1-3 and V is TRBV2; the D gene is possibly TRBD1 (5 bases). Germline V gene lookup returns CDR1 SNHLY and CDR2 FYNNEI. This CDR3 is built from 14 residues. The CDR3 coding sequence is TGTGCTAGCAGATACGGGGCCGCGGGAAACACCATATATTTT. Protein: CASRYGAAGNTIYF.

The V gene is TRBV30, the J gene TRBJ2-1; D unresolved. Deletions cut 0 bases from V and 9 bases from J, with 12 bases between. The CDR3 sequence is 13 residues long. CDR1 is GTSNPN and CDR2 is SVGIG in the germline V gene (reference sequence). CDR3 sequence reads: CAWSVTMYSEQFF. The DNA of the CDR3 is TGTGCCTGGAGTGTAACTATGTATAGTGAGCAGTTCTTC. Based on the CDR3 plus reference TRBV30 and TRBJ2-1, the full variable domain is SQTIHQWPATLVQPVGSPLSLECTVEGTSNPNLYWYRQAAGRGLQLLFYSVGIGQISSEVPQNLSASRPQDRQFILSSKKLLLSDSGFYLCAWSVTMYSEQFFGPGTRLTVL.

The V gene is TRBV18, the J gene TRBJ1-3; unclear D gene. Germline assignment: CDR1 KGHSH and CDR2 LQKENI. Trimming shortened V by 1 base and J by 0 bases, and 13 bases separated the two germline ends. This CDR3 has 17 residues. The CDR3 region is CASSPLSPNSSGNTIYF. DNA of the CDR3: TGTGCCAGCTCACCACTTTCCCCCAATAGCTCTGGAAACACCATATATTTT.

The rearrangement joins TRBV5-1 to TRBJ2-5; 8 bases match TRBD1. After removal of 4 bases from V and 5 bases from J, the junction contained 7 bases not matched to a gene. Germline V lookup: CDR1 SGHRS, CDR2 YFSETQ. The length of the CDR3 is 14 residues. The CDR3 sequence is CASSPAGGVETQYF. The CDR3 region has the DNA TGCGCCAGCAGCCCGGCAGGGGGCGTGGAGACCCAGTACTTC.

V usage is TRBV4-1 and J usage is TRBJ1-5; D uncertain. The CDR3 totals 14 residues. V lost 1 base and J lost 3, with 7 bases in between. Germline V lookup: CDR1 MGHRA, CDR2 YSYEKL. The CDR3 spells CASSQGQANQPQHF. The CDR3 nucleotides read TGCGCCAGCAGCCAAGGACAAGCCAATCAGCCCCAGCATTTT.

V and J are TRBV4-2 and TRBJ2-5; D not certain. V lost 1 base and J 5 bases, leaving 5 bases between the germline ends. Germline V gives CDR1 LGHNA, CDR2 YNFKEQ. This CDR3 comprises 12 residues. The DNA for the CDR3 is TGTGCCAGCAGCCAAGGACTCGAGACCCAGTACTTC. Translating it yields CASSQGLETQYF.

This clone was observed once. The V gene is TRBV7-9, the J gene TRBJ1-2; TRBD1 matches 10 bases. The CDR3 contains 17 residues. Germline lookup yields CDR1 SEHNR and CDR2 FQNEAQ (reference sequence). V shed 6 bases, J shed 2 bases, and the junction held 12 bases outside the gene matches. The DNA of the CDR3 is TGTGCCAGCAGGGGGACCGGGACAGGGGAGGGGAACTATGGCTACACCTTC. This encodes CASRGTGTGEGNYGYTF.

The chain has TRBV28 and TRBJ1-5; D is unresolved. CDR1 and CDR2 (germline): MDHEN, SYDVKM. The CDR3 runs to 13 residues. V was shortened by 4 bases and J by 5 bases, with 9 bases between the two germline ends. CDR3 in DNA: TGTGCCAGCAGTTCCCAACTTGATCAGCCCCAGCATTTT. This codes for CASSSQLDQPQHF.

The CDR3 region is CASSLPGGTEAFF. The CDR3 DNA reads TGTGCCAGCAGCCTACCAGGGGGCACTGAAGCTTTCTTT. The rearrangement uses TRBV11-2 and TRBJ1-1; TRBD1 agrees at 7 bases. The germline CDR1 and CDR2 sequences are SGHAT and FQNNGV. The V and J ends lost 5 bases and 4 bases, in that order; junction bases with no gene match: 4. The CDR3 spans 13 residues.

The V call is TRBV27, the J call TRBJ2-3; 9 nucleotides line up with TRBD2. CDR3 length: 18 residues. With 2 bases clipped from V and 1 base from J, the junction kept 10 bases outside the gene matches. Germline-derived CDR1 and CDR2 are MNHEY and SMNVEV (reference sequence). The CDR3 bases are TGTGCCAGCAGTTTACAGGCGGGAGGGTACTCGGGCACAGATACGCAGTATTTT. It encodes CASSLQAGGYSGTDTQYF.

This clone was counted once. The chain employs TRBV7-2 and TRBJ2-2, with a weak D call TRBD1 (6 bases). Germline values: CDR1 SGHTA, CDR2 FQGNSA. Trimming cost V 4 bases and J 1 base, with 13 bases left between them. CDR3 size: 16 residues. The CDR3, as DNA: TGTGCCAGCAGCTATGACAGGTCCCAGAACACCGGGGAGCTGTTTTTT. This gives the protein CASSYDRSQNTGELFF.

V gene TRBV5-1 combines with J gene TRBJ2-3; D perhaps matches TRBD2 (6 bases). Trimming cost V 0 bases and J 0 bases, with 11 bases left between them. CDR1 is SGHRS and CDR2 is YFSETQ in the germline V gene. This CDR3 spans 16 amino acids. Here the CDR3 reads CASSLGLAISTDTQYF. For the CDR3, the DNA is TGCGCCAGCAGCTTGGGGCTAGCGATTAGCACAGATACGCAGTATTTT.

There are a few counts of this clone. The CDR3 DNA is TGTGCCAGCAGCTCCCCTGAAGGGTTCACTGAAGCTTTCTTT. This encodes CASSSPEGFTEAFF. This chain joins TRBV7-2 and TRBJ1-1; D ambiguous. V gave up 4 bases and J gave up 4 bases, with 13 bases separating them. In germline, CDR1 is SGHTA, CDR2 FQGNSA. CDR3 length: 14 residues.

The chain recombines TRBV6-1 with TRBJ2-5; D may be TRBD2 (5 bases). Trimming left V 5 bases short and J 5 bases short, with 18 bases between. The germline CDR1 and CDR2 sequences are MNHNS and SASEGT. This CDR3 contains 15 residues. CDR3 sequence (DNA): TGTGCCAGCAGTCCCCGACCGGTGCGAGGGGAGACCCAGTACTTC. Translated: CASSPRPVRGETQYF.

This clone was found once. V usage is TRBV19 and J usage is TRBJ2-1; D may match TRBD1 or TRBD2 (5 bases each). The V gene's germline CDR1 is LNHDA and CDR2 SQIVND (reference sequence). V was cut by 5 bases and J by 7 bases, with 15 bases left in between. CDR3 size: 14 residues. CDR3 nucleotide sequence: TGTGCCAGTAGTCTCCTGGGGACGAATAATGAGCAGTTCTTC. It codes for CASSLLGTNNEQFF.

The chain joins TRBV18 to TRBJ2-7, with D possibly TRBD1 on 7 matching bases. The CDR3 spans 15 residues. Between the trimmed V and J ends, which lost 3 bases and 6 bases, there was a span of 18 bases. Germline V gives CDR1 KGHSH, CDR2 LQKENI. The chain's CDR3 is CASSPEGALVVEQYF. In DNA form, the CDR3 reads TGTGCCAGCTCACCGGAGGGGGCCCTCGTGGTCGAGCAGTACTTC.